These 29 T cell receptor beta chains originate from one sample sequenced in a study of STAT5B mutations in CD4+ large granular lymphocyte leukemia. Libraries were prepared by immunoSEQ multiplex PCR; TCRdb keeps only in-frame clonotypes and omits some of them. The sample holds about 32,000 clones; around four fifths are singletons and the top ten take approximately 2.5%. The sequenced sample consisted of CD4+ T cells from blood buffy coats. All receptors come from a human donor in good health.

This clone has a single count. The chain is built from TRBV11-2 and TRBJ2-1; a weak D match, TRBD1 (5 bases). There are 15 residues in the CDR3. V was shortened by 3 bases and J by 4 bases, with 13 bases between the two germline ends. Germline V gene data show CDR1 as SGHAT and CDR2 as FQNNGV. The chain's CDR3 is CASSFGWGRYNEQFF. Here the CDR3 DNA reads TGTGCCAGCAGCTTTGGGTGGGGCCGGTACAATGAGCAGTTCTTC.

The chain carries TRBV11-2 and TRBJ1-1, with D tentatively TRBD1 (5 bases). Trimming removed 5 bases at V and 5 bases at J, with 12 bases between. Per the germline V gene, CDR1 is SGHAT and CDR2 is FQNNGV. The CDR3 covers 13 residues. The CDR3 loop is CASSQRGRTEAFF. CDR3 DNA: TGTGCCAGCAGCCAACGGGGGAGGACTGAAGCTTTCTTT. The entire variable domain, with the rest obtained from reference TRBV11-2 and TRBJ1-1, is as follows: EAGVAQSPRYKIIEKRQSVAFWCNPISGHATLYWYQQILGQGPKLLIQFQNNGVVDDSQLPKDRFSAERLKGVDSTLKIQPAKLEDSAVYLCASSQRGRTEAFFGQGTRLTVV.

The chain recombines TRBV7-6 with TRBJ2-7, with TRBD1 matching over 9 bases. The CDR3 is 13 amino acids. CDR1 is SGHVS, CDR2 FNYEAQ, per germline. V gave up 5 bases and J gave up 5 bases; unmatched junction bases: 4. CDR3 nucleotide sequence: TGTGCCAGCAGCCTGGACAGGGGAGACGAGCAGTACTTC. Protein product: CASSLDRGDEQYF.

V usage is TRBV9 and J usage is TRBJ1-3; D gene uncertain. This CDR3 is 14 amino acids long. Germline V gene data show CDR1 as SGDLS and CDR2 as YYNGEE. The V gene lost 2 bases and the J gene lost 2 bases, with 8 bases spanning the gap. Here the CDR3 DNA reads TGTGCCAGCAGCGTCGATTATGCTGGAAACACCATATATTTT. Protein product: CASSVDYAGNTIYF.

The chain is built from TRBV7-2 and TRBJ2-1; possible D gene TRBD2, 5 bases. This CDR3 contains 12 residues. Germline lookup yields CDR1 SGHTA and CDR2 FQGNSA. Trimming shortened V by 1 base and J by 9 bases, and 7 bases separated the two germline ends. This chain's CDR3 is CASSLEGAEQFF. CDR3 DNA sequence: TGTGCCAGCAGCTTAGAGGGAGCTGAGCAGTTCTTC.

This chain links TRBV6-1 with TRBJ2-5; D gene ambiguous. The ends were cut back, 6 bases at V and 7 bases at J, with 6 bases in the middle. Looked up from germline, CDR1 is MNHNS and CDR2 is SASEGT. This CDR3 comprises 10 residues. In nucleotides, the CDR3 is TGTGCCAGCAGCGAGTCGACCCAGTACTTC. It codes for CASSESTQYF.

This chain joins TRBV5-6 and TRBJ2-1; 9 nucleotides match TRBD2. J lost 3 bases, V lost 1 base, and 5 bases had no gene match. The CDR3 spans 16 residues. Germline CDR1 and CDR2: SGHDT and YYEEEE. The chain's CDR3 is CASSLPGTSLYNEQFF. As DNA, the CDR3 is TGTGCCAGCAGCTTGCCCGGGACTAGCCTCTACAATGAGCAGTTCTTC.

CDR3 in DNA: TGTGCCAGCAGCAGTTTTAGCGGGAGTAGGAGGGATACGCAGTATTTT. This encodes CASSSFSGSRRDTQYF. The V gene is TRBV25-1, the J gene TRBJ2-3; the match to TRBD2 covers 9 bases. This CDR3 contains 16 residues. V trimming: 6 bases; J trimming: 6 bases; junction bases outside the gene matches: 13. Germline loops: CDR1 MGHDK, CDR2 SYGVNS.

This clone was detected a few times. The chain couples TRBV30 to TRBJ1-5, with D unclear. This CDR3 spans 10 amino acids. Trimming removed 2 bases at V and 7 bases at J, with 3 bases between. Germline V gene sequence: CDR1 GTSNPN, CDR2 SVGIG (reference sequence). CDR3 DNA sequence: TGTGCCTGGAGTCTGCAGCCCCAGCATTTT. Protein: CAWSLQPQHF.

A few counts support this clone. V usage is TRBV7-9 and J usage is TRBJ1-5, with D maybe TRBD1 (5 bases). Between the trimmed V and J ends, which lost 5 bases and 4 bases, there was a span of 9 bases. Germline V gene sequence: CDR1 SEHNR, CDR2 FQNEAQ (reference sequence). CDR3 length: 13 amino acids. CDR3 in amino acids: CASSGDGNQPQHF. The CDR3 nucleotides are TGTGCCAGCAGCGGGGACGGGAATCAGCCCCAGCATTTT.

This clone was seen only once. This chain joins TRBV29-1 and TRBJ1-3, with a weak D call TRBD1 (6 bases). The CDR3 spans 14 residues. V dropped 3 bases and J dropped 0 bases, with 9 bases sitting between them. Germline V CDR1 and CDR2: SQVTM, ANQGSEA. The CDR3 sequence is CSVEDSASGNTIYF. In DNA, the CDR3 is TGCAGCGTTGAGGACAGTGCCTCTGGAAACACCATATATTTT.

J is TRBJ1-6 and V is TRBV7-8; tentative D call: TRBD1 (6 bases). This CDR3 is built from 16 residues. Germline V gene data show CDR1 as SGHVS and CDR2 as FQNEAQ. The V and J ends lost 7 bases and 3 bases respectively, with 16 bases between them. CDR3 coding DNA: TGTGCCAGCAACAAGGGGGAAATTGGCTATAATTCACCCCTCCACTTT. It specifies CASNKGEIGYNSPLHF.

In this sample, this clone turned up a few times. The V call is TRBV6-5, the J call TRBJ1-4; 8 positions match TRBD1. This CDR3 is 12 amino acids long. CDR1 MNHEY and CDR2 SVGAGI come from the germline V gene. Germline trimming cut 6 bases from V and 13 bases from J; bases unmatched to any gene: 7. CDR3 bases: TGTGCCAGCAGCCAAGGACAGGGCCGACTGTTTTTT. It yields the protein CASSQGQGRLFF.

The chain joins TRBV10-3 to TRBJ1-3; D is unresolved. This CDR3 comprises 13 residues. V dropped 6 bases and J dropped 6 bases, with 12 bases sitting between them. Germline-derived CDR1 and CDR2 are ENHRY and SYGVKD. Here the CDR3 reads CAIRANGENTIYF. The CDR3 DNA reads as TGTGCCATCAGGGCAAACGGTGAAAACACCATATATTTT.

The chain has TRBV10-3 and TRBJ2-3; D unresolved. The V and J ends lost 4 bases and 0 bases respectively, with 2 bases between them. The CDR3 has 12 residues. The germline V gene encodes CDR1 ENHRY and CDR2 SYGVKD. The CDR3 DNA is TGTGCCATCAGTGGGAGCACAGATACGCAGTATTTT. Translated: CAISGSTDTQYF.

The chain has TRBV5-1 and TRBJ2-2, with D perhaps TRBD2 (6 bases). Germline CDR1 is SGHRS and CDR2 is YFSETQ. This CDR3 region has 14 residues. Trimming left V 1 base short and J 7 bases short, with 11 bases between. CDR3 coding DNA: TGCGCCAGCAGCTTGTTGGCCGGGGGCGGGGAGCTGTTTTTT. Amino acids: CASSLLAGGGELFF.

The chain is built from TRBV19 and TRBJ1-6, with D perhaps matching TRBD1 (6 bases). Trimming removed 6 bases from V and 7 bases from J, with 16 bases in between. Germline CDR1 LNHDA, CDR2 SQIVND (reference sequence). CDR3 size: 15 residues. The CDR3 sequence: CASRYTTGSNSPLHF. The CDR3 DNA reads TGTGCCAGTAGGTATACGACAGGCTCCAATTCACCCCTCCACTTT.

The chain combines TRBV10-3 with TRBJ2-7; 8 positions match TRBD2. V lost 0 bases, J lost 2 bases, and 3 bases stayed unmatched. The germline V gene has CDR1 ENHRY and CDR2 SYGVKD. This CDR3 spans 15 amino acids. The CDR3 loop reads CAISESAGLAYEQYF. The CDR3 region has the DNA TGTGCCATCAGTGAGTCTGCGGGACTAGCCTACGAGCAGTACTTC.

The chain joins TRBV7-6 to TRBJ1-5; D ambiguous. This CDR3 is built from 13 residues. From germline, CDR1 is SGHVS and CDR2 FNYEAQ. The ends were cut back, 1 base at V and 6 bases at J, with 7 bases in the middle. Here the CDR3 reads CASSLDRAQPQHF. The CDR3 region has the DNA TGTGCCAGCAGCTTAGACCGTGCTCAGCCCCAGCATTTT.

The sample holds a few counts of this clone. The V and J genes are TRBV30 and TRBJ1-4; D may be TRBD1 (5 bases). Germline V gene sequence: CDR1 GTSNPN, CDR2 SVGIG (reference sequence). This CDR3 has 13 residues. Trimming shortened V by 8 bases and J by 8 bases, and 18 bases separated the two germline ends. Here the CDR3 reads CAGMGGADEKLFF. The CDR3 region has the DNA TGTGCCGGCATGGGGGGTGCCGACGAAAAACTGTTTTTT.

This rearrangement joins TRBV6-1 to TRBJ2-5, with TRBD2 identical over 7 bases. After removal of 1 base from V and 9 bases from J, the junction contained 11 bases not matched to a gene. CDR1 and CDR2 (germline): MNHNS, SASEGT. The length of the CDR3 is 15 residues. The CDR3 region is CASSEGGGGPVAQYF. Written as DNA, the CDR3 is TGTGCCAGCAGTGAAGGGGGGGGAGGGCCTGTGGCCCAGTACTTC.

The chain employs TRBV14 and TRBJ2-7; unclear D gene. The CDR3 extends over 12 amino acids. With 4 bases removed from V and 6 bases from J, the gap between germline ends came to 10 bases. Germline values: CDR1 SGHDN, CDR2 FVKESK. DNA of the CDR3: TGTGCCAGCAGCCGGTACAACTTCGAGCAGTACTTC. Translated: CASSRYNFEQYF.

A few counts support this clone. V is TRBV2 and J is TRBJ1-1; 7 nucleotides agree with TRBD1. V trimming: 1 base; J trimming: 7 bases; junction bases outside the gene matches: 3. Germline V gene data show CDR1 as SNHLY and CDR2 as FYNNEI. The CDR3 has 13 residues. DNA of the CDR3: TGTGCCAGCAGTGAAGACCGGGACAGTGAAGCTTTCTTT. Protein: CASSEDRDSEAFF.

CDR3 region: CASSPRFTTDTQYF. The CDR3 DNA reads as TGTGCCAGCAGCCCCCGGTTCACCACAGATACGCAGTATTTT. The rearrangement uses TRBV6-4 and TRBJ2-3, with unresolved D. CDR1 MRHNA and CDR2 SNTAGT come from the germline V gene. V was clipped by 6 bases and J by 2 bases, with 12 bases between them. CDR3 size: 14 residues.

This clone was recorded a few times. This chain connects TRBV5-4 to TRBJ1-5; 8 bases line up with TRBD1. Germline-derived CDR1 and CDR2 are SGHNT and YYREEE (reference sequence). The CDR3 has 17 amino acids. J lost 6 bases, V lost 4 bases, and 15 bases had no gene match. In DNA, the CDR3 is TGTGCCAGCAGCATCCACGAAACAGGGGGAAGTACTCAGCCCCAGCATTTT. The encoded protein is CASSIHETGGSTQPQHF.

The V and J genes are TRBV6-6 and TRBJ2-7; 7 bases match TRBD1. V gave up 5 bases and J gave up 3 bases; unmatched junction bases: 10. Germline CDR1 MNHNY, CDR2 SVGAGI (reference sequence). This CDR3 contains 15 residues. Here the CDR3 DNA reads TGTGCCAGCAGTACCCCACCGACAGGGATCTACGAGCAGTACTTC. This translates into CASSTPPTGIYEQYF.

The chain links TRBV6-1 to TRBJ1-2, with D possibly being TRBD1 (5 bases). This CDR3 has 14 residues. Germline V gene data show CDR1 as MNHNS and CDR2 as SASEGT. Trimming pared 2 bases from V and 6 bases from J, leaving 13 bases between. For the CDR3, the DNA is TGTGCCAGCAGTGAAAGGAGGGGTCCTGATGGCTACACCTTC. Protein: CASSERRGPDGYTF.

The chain couples TRBV5-8 to TRBJ1-2; D is unclear. CDR3 length: 14 amino acids. The germline CDR1 and CDR2 sequences are SGHTS and YDEGEE. Trimming stripped 0 bases from V and 9 bases from J, with 15 bases between. The CDR3 nucleotides read TGTGCCAGCAGCTTGGGGGCACCCCCTAGGAGCTACACCTTC. Translation: CASSLGAPPRSYTF.

This chain uses TRBV7-3 with TRBJ2-2; a weak D match, TRBD2 (6 bases). The CDR3 is 18 amino acids. Trimming removed 5 bases at V and 4 bases at J, with 23 bases between. In germline, CDR1 is SGHTA, CDR2 FQGTGA. The CDR3 region is CASSQGTVADPSTGELFF. For the CDR3, the DNA is TGTGCCAGCAGCCAAGGAACCGTAGCGGACCCGAGCACCGGGGAGCTGTTTTTT.